This is a list of T cell receptor beta chains from one sample in a study of Ad26.COV2.S vaccination and SARS-CoV-2 variants. The data were produced by immunoSEQ multiplex PCR, yet TCRdb's version contains in-frame clones alone and is incomplete. The sample has approximately 300,000 clones; 70% to 90% are singletons. The source material was peripheral blood, sampled in a trial of Ad26.COV2.S vaccine versus placebo. These receptors were obtained from a person aged 18-65 years who received the Ad26.COV2.S COVID-19 vaccine or a placebo. Both conserved end residues are part of each CDR3. D genes are given only for firm matches. Only some rows state a clone size, as once, few, many or a class for expanded clones.

d_call	v_call	j_call	clone_size	cdr3_aa	cdr3_nt
TRBD1	TRBV19	TRBJ1-6	.	CASSIPGTASPLHF	TGTGCCAGTAGTATCCCCGGGACAGCTTCACCCCTCCACTTT
.	TRBV7-9	TRBJ1-1	.	CASSGSRANTEAFF	TGTGCCAGCAGCGGATCCCGGGCGAACACTGAAGCTTTCTTT
.	TRBV25-1	TRBJ2-3	once	CASSESVGTRYADTQYF	TGTGCCAGCAGTGAATCGGTAGGGACAAGATATGCAGATACGCAGTATTTT
.	TRBV7-2	TRBJ2-5	.	CASSLNRGETQYF	TGTGCCAGCAGCTTAAATCGCGGAGAGACCCAGTACTTC
.	TRBV9	TRBJ2-5	.	CASSVAGQETQYF	TGTGCCAGCAGCGTAGCCGGCCAAGAGACCCAGTACTTC
TRBD1	TRBV6-5	TRBJ1-1	.	CASSTRTGNTEAFF	TGTGCCAGCAGTACCCGGACAGGGAACACTGAAGCTTTCTTT
TRBD2	TRBV5-1	TRBJ2-2	once	CASSPGVAGVPNTGELFF	TGCGCCAGCAGCCCAGGGGTAGCGGGGGTCCCCAACACCGGGGAGCTGTTTTTT
.	TRBV9	TRBJ1-1	.	CASSQNIVGVNTEAFF	TGTGCCAGCAGCCAGAACATTGTAGGGGTGAACACTGAAGCTTTCTTT
TRBD2	TRBV19	TRBJ2-5	.	CASSIRLAGGPGQETQYF	TGTGCCAGTAGTATCCGACTAGCGGGGGGGCCAGGGCAAGAGACCCAGTACTTC
TRBD2	TRBV4-3	TRBJ2-1	.	CASSQDTSSGGFFPEQFF	TGCGCCAGCAGCCAAGATACGTCTAGCGGGGGGTTCTTTCCGGAGCAGTTCTTC
.	TRBV6-6	TRBJ1-1	.	CASTGVIMNTEAFF	TGTGCCAGCACTGGAGTAATAATGAACACTGAAGCTTTCTTT
TRBD1	TRBV7-9	TRBJ2-3	.	CASHGTAKGTDTQYF	TGTGCCAGTCACGGGACAGCGAAGGGCACAGATACGCAGTATTTT
.	TRBV19	TRBJ1-5	once	CASSVSPTGNQPQHF	TGTGCCAGTAGTGTCTCTCCTACAGGGAATCAGCCCCAGCATTTT
.	TRBV7-6	TRBJ1-4	once	CASSLEELRVPNEKLFF	TGTGCCAGCAGCTTAGAAGAACTGAGGGTGCCCAATGAAAAACTGTTTTTT
.	TRBV4-3	TRBJ2-1	.	CASSGGLGSSYNEQFF	TGCGCCAGCAGCGGTGGATTGGGGAGCTCCTACAATGAGCAGTTCTTC
.	TRBV13	TRBJ1-6	once	CASSLGRRLGSYNSPLHF	TGTGCCAGCAGCTTAGGGCGCCGGTTGGGGTCCTATAATTCACCCCTCCACTTT
.	TRBV14	TRBJ2-7	.	CASSQGARREQYF	TGTGCCAGCAGCCAAGGGGCCCGTAGGGAGCAGTACTTC
.	TRBV6-5	TRBJ1-2	once	CASSPFGGRNYGYTF	TGTGCCAGCAGTCCCTTTGGGGGACGGAACTATGGCTACACCTTC
TRBD1	TRBV5-1	TRBJ2-2	once	CASSLALRDRGAGELFF	TGCGCCAGCAGCTTGGCACTTAGGGACAGGGGCGCCGGGGAGCTGTTTTTT
TRBD1	TRBV24-1	TRBJ2-3	.	CATSLGTGRTDTQYF	TGTGCCACCAGCTTAGGGACAGGGAGAACAGATACGCAGTATTTT
.	TRBV9	TRBJ2-3	.	CASATGNTDTQYF	TGTGCCAGTGCGACGGGTAACACAGATACGCAGTATTTT
.	TRBV7-8	TRBJ1-1	.	CASSLQGNTEAFF	TGTGCCAGCAGCTTACAGGGGAACACTGAAGCTTTCTTT
.	TRBV10-3	TRBJ2-7	few	CAINSPGAYEQYF	TGTGCCATCAACTCGCCAGGAGCCTACGAGCAGTACTTC
TRBD2	TRBV5-1	TRBJ2-3	.	CASSFGTSGGAGDTQYF	TGCGCCAGCAGCTTCGGGACTAGCGGGGGGGCCGGTGATACGCAGTATTTT
.	TRBV19	TRBJ1-4	.	CASSMNRDSNEKLFF	TGTGCCAGTAGTATGAACAGGGATAGTAATGAAAAACTGTTTTTT
.	TRBV5-6	TRBJ1-1	.	CASSLAYRGVKSSEAFF	TGTGCCAGCAGCTTGGCCTACCGGGGCGTAAAGAGTTCTGAAGCTTTCTTT
.	TRBV14	TRBJ2-5	.	CASSQNPGYSEETQYF	TGTGCCAGCAGCCAAAACCCAGGGTACTCTGAAGAGACCCAGTACTTC
.	TRBV6-2/TRBV6-3	TRBJ2-1	.	CASSTGYNEQFF	TGTGCCAGCAGCACAGGGTACAATGAGCAGTTCTTC
.	TRBV12-3/TRBV12-4	TRBJ1-1	.	CASSYRENTEAFF	TGTGCCAGCAGTTACAGGGAGAACACTGAAGCTTTCTTT
.	TRBV11-2	TRBJ2-7	few	CASSLDPGYEQYF	TGTGCCAGCAGCTTAGATCCTGGGTACGAGCAGTACTTC
.	TRBV3-1/TRBV3-2	TRBJ2-1	.	CASSPRQGRLQNNEQFF	TGTGCCAGCAGCCCTAGGCAGGGTAGACTACAAAACAATGAGCAGTTCTTC
.	TRBV19	TRBJ1-2	.	CASTLPGATLYGYTF	TGTGCCAGTACCCTCCCGGGGGCCACACTCTATGGCTACACCTTC
.	TRBV30	TRBJ1-2	.	CAWSGETGKYGYTF	TGTGCCTGGAGCGGAGAAACAGGGAAATATGGCTACACCTTC
.	TRBV19	TRBJ1-1	.	CASSIGQYQKAFF	TGTGCCAGTAGTATTGGACAGTATCAAAAAGCTTTCTTT
.	TRBV3-1/TRBV3-2	TRBJ2-3	medium-sized	CASSQVGGTDTQYF	TGTGCCAGCAGCCAAGTGGGAGGCACAGATACGCAGTATTTT
TRBD1	TRBV3-1/TRBV3-2	TRBJ1-2	.	CASSQDYGDRGGYTF	TGTGCCAGCAGCCAAGATTATGGGGACAGGGGTGGCTACACCTTC
TRBD1	TRBV19	TRBJ1-1	.	CASSPRTGGEAFF	TGTGCCAGTAGTCCCCGGACAGGAGGTGAAGCTTTCTTT
.	TRBV30	TRBJ1-2	.	CAWRSEGGFLYGYTF	TGTGCCTGGAGGTCGGAGGGTGGATTCCTTTATGGCTACACCTTC
.	TRBV6-5	TRBJ1-2	.	CASTYSPSPRLEGYTF	TGTGCCAGCACTTACTCCCCTTCCCCACGACTGGAAGGCTACACCTTC
.	TRBV20-1	TRBJ1-2	.	CSASSGVYGYTF	TGCAGTGCTAGTTCAGGGGTTTATGGCTACACCTTC
.	TRBV7-2	TRBJ1-1	.	CASSSGYEAFF	TGTGCCAGCAGCTCCGGATATGAAGCTTTCTTT
.	TRBV19	TRBJ2-5	once	CASTPGAGIETQYF	TGTGCCAGTACCCCAGGGGCTGGGATCGAGACCCAGTACTTC
.	TRBV5-4	TRBJ1-1	.	CASSPAQQMNTEAFF	TGTGCCAGCAGCCCGGCCCAGCAAATGAACACTGAAGCTTTCTTT
.	TRBV30	TRBJ1-2	.	CAWSIPRGRDYGYTF	TGTGCCTGGAGTATTCCCAGAGGTCGGGACTATGGCTACACCTTC
TRBD1	TRBV7-9	TRBJ1-5	once	CASSLARTGEDNQPQHF	TGTGCCAGCAGCTTAGCGAGGACAGGGGAGGACAATCAGCCCCAGCATTTT
.	TRBV4-3	TRBJ2-1	.	CASSLETVAVHEQFF	TGCGCCAGCAGCCTAGAGACAGTTGCAGTCCATGAGCAGTTCTTC